This entry lists 30 T cell receptor beta chains sequenced from one sample in a study of OX40 agonist ivuxolimab in advanced cancers. TCRdb keeps only in-frame clones here, not all; method: immunoSEQ multiplex PCR. The sample lists about 70,000 clones; about 91% were seen once. Here the sequenced sample was CD4+ or CD8+ T cells sorted from blood, taken in a trial of the OX40 agonist ivuxolimab. The source is an adult with an advanced solid tumor such as melanoma, head and neck, liver or kidney cancer.

V usage is TRBV9 and J usage is TRBJ2-7; the D call may be TRBD1 or TRBD2 (5 bases each). The V end was cut by 4 bases, the J end by 2 bases, with 13 bases between. The CDR3 contains 14 residues. Germline V gene data show CDR1 as SGDLS and CDR2 as YYNGEE. The CDR3 loop is CASSPRDGPYEQYF. DNA of the CDR3: TGTGCCAGCAGCCCCCGGGACGGACCCTACGAGCAGTACTTC.

The J gene is TRBJ1-1, the V gene TRBV5-1; D unresolved. Germline CDR1 SGHRS, CDR2 YFSETQ. The germline V and J ends were trimmed by 4 bases and 1 base, with 11 bases remaining between them. CDR3 size: 14 residues. As DNA, the CDR3 is TGCGCCAGCAGCCCGACCCCCAAGAACACTGAAGCTTTCTTT. This sequence encodes CASSPTPKNTEAFF. The full variable domain, rest sourced from reference TRBV5-1 and TRBJ1-1, is KAGVTQTPRYLIKTRGQQVTLSCSPISGHRSVSWYQQTPGQGLQFLFEYFSETQRNKGNFPGRFSGRQFSNSRSEMNVSTLELGDSALYLCASSPTPKNTEAFFGQGTRLTVV.

The chain links TRBV5-1 to TRBJ2-1; D ambiguous. Trimming took off 0 bases at V and 7 bases at J, with 11 bases between the two ends. The CDR3 runs to 14 residues. Germline V gene sequence: CDR1 SGHRS, CDR2 YFSETQ. CDR3 DNA sequence: TGCGCCAGCAGCTTGGCTGACGGGTATAATGAGCAGTTCTTC. Amino acid sequence: CASSLADGYNEQFF.

The chain has TRBV2 and TRBJ2-5; D remains unclear. The V gene's germline CDR1 is SNHLY and CDR2 FYNNEI. The length of the CDR3 is 13 residues. V gave up 1 base and J gave up 4 bases, with 7 bases separating them. The CDR3 is CASSEGSRETQYF. In DNA form, the CDR3 reads TGTGCCAGCAGTGAAGGCAGCCGAGAGACCCAGTACTTC. Supplemented by reference TRBV2 and TRBJ2-5, the full variable domain reads EPEVTQTPSHQVTQMGQEVILRCVPISNHLYFYWYRQILGQKVEFLVSFYNNEISEKSEIFDDQFSVERPDGSNFTLKIRSTKLEDSAMYFCASSEGSRETQYFGPGTRLLVL.

V and J are TRBV27 and TRBJ1-4; weak D call: TRBD1 (5 bases). The CDR3 totals 15 residues. Germline values: CDR1 MNHEY, CDR2 SMNVEV (reference sequence). Trimming pared 5 bases from V and 3 bases from J, leaving 13 bases between. The CDR3 protein is CASSPLGGSNEKLFF. CDR3 DNA sequence: TGTGCCAGCAGTCCCCTCGGGGGTTCTAATGAAAAACTGTTTTTT.

The chain has TRBV4-1 and TRBJ2-3; D gene ambiguous. The ends were cut back, 4 bases at V and 4 bases at J, with 12 bases in the middle. Germline CDR1 reads MGHRA; CDR2 reads YSYEKL. The CDR3 consists of 14 residues. In DNA form, the CDR3 reads TGCGCCAGCAGCCGGGATTTATTCGCAGATACGCAGTATTTT. Its translation: CASSRDLFADTQYF.

Remarks on this clone: The sample contains more than one DNA sequence encoding this CDR3. This sequence joins TRBV19 and TRBJ2-7; 11 positions match TRBD2. Trimming removed 5 bases from V and 2 bases from J; junction bases left unmatched: 14. CDR1 is LNHDA, CDR2 SQIVND, per germline (reference sequence). The CDR3 sequence is 18 residues long. CDR3 bases: TGTGCCAGTAGTTCCCTAGCGGGAGGCGCCTATCTACCCTACGAGCAGTACTTC. This encodes CASSSLAGGAYLPYEQYF.

This rearrangement joins TRBV2 to TRBJ2-1, with D maybe TRBD1 (5 bases). The CDR3 runs 15 residues. Germline loops: CDR1 SNHLY, CDR2 FYNNEI. V lost 4 bases and J lost 9, with 19 bases in between. CDR3 residues: CASSGRTKGATEQFF. Here the CDR3 DNA reads TGTGCCAGCAGTGGAAGGACCAAAGGGGCCACTGAGCAGTTCTTC.

The chain is built from TRBV7-9 and TRBJ1-3, with D uncertain. The CDR3 spans 15 residues. V was cut by 2 bases and J by 2 bases, with 10 bases left in between. Germline values: CDR1 SEHNR, CDR2 FQNEAQ (reference sequence). DNA for the CDR3: TGTGCCAGCAGCTTAAGGGTTTTAACTGGAAACACCATATATTTT. Translating gives CASSLRVLTGNTIYF.

This rearrangement joins TRBV7-8 to TRBJ2-3; D uncertain. The V gene's germline CDR1 is SGHVS and CDR2 FQNEAQ. The V end lost 4 bases, the J end lost 3 bases, and 8 bases lay between the germline ends. The CDR3 is 13 residues long. The DNA of the CDR3 is TGTGCCAGCAGCTCAGACGGAACAGATACGCAGTATTTT. Translation gives CASSSDGTDTQYF. The full variable domain, rest sourced from reference TRBV7-8 and TRBJ2-3, is GAGVSQSPRYKVAKRGQDVALRCDPISGHVSLFWYQQALGQGPEFLTYFQNEAQLDKSGLPSDRFFAERPEGSVSTLKIQRTQQEDSAVYLCASSSDGTDTQYFGPGTRLTVL.

The genes are TRBV5-3 and TRBJ2-1; 10 bases are shared with TRBD2. TRBV5-3 has ORF status, its function being uncertain. Losses at the gene ends were 0 bases for V and 7 bases for J; bases not matched to a gene: 19. The CDR3 runs 20 residues. The chain's CDR3 is CARSLGLAGATPYGGNEQFF. In DNA, the CDR3 is TGTGCCAGAAGCTTGGGGCTAGCGGGGGCGACGCCCTACGGGGGGAATGAGCAGTTCTTC.

J is TRBJ1-3 and V is TRBV5-6; D is uncertain. V was cut by 2 bases and J by 0 bases, with 9 bases left in between. This CDR3 is built from 15 residues. Germline CDR1 reads SGHDT; CDR2 reads YYEEEE. The chain's CDR3 is CASSLMSHSGNTIYF. CDR3 nucleotide sequence: TGTGCCAGCAGCTTAATGTCCCACTCTGGAAACACCATATATTTT.

The chain recombines TRBV7-6 with TRBJ1-6, with a tentative D call TRBD1 (5 bases). V dropped 8 bases and J dropped 4 bases, with 12 bases sitting between them. Germline V gene lookup returns CDR1 SGHVS and CDR2 FNYEAQ. The CDR3 extends over 14 amino acids. CDR3 nucleotides: TGTGCCAGCTCCCGAGGGGTGTATAATTCACCCCTCCACTTT. Protein product: CASSRGVYNSPLHF.

This chain connects TRBV7-9 to TRBJ2-5; tentatively, D is TRBD2 (5 bases). The CDR3 is 14 amino acids. Trimming shortened V by 5 bases and J by 3 bases, and 13 bases separated the two germline ends. The germline V gene has CDR1 SEHNR and CDR2 FQNEAQ (reference sequence). The chain's CDR3 is CASSLRSAEETQYF. The CDR3 bases are TGTGCCAGCAGCCTCCGGTCAGCGGAAGAGACCCAGTACTTC.

The chain is built from TRBV6-5 and TRBJ2-7, with D unclear. Per the germline V gene, CDR1 is MNHEY and CDR2 is SVGAGI. This CDR3 comprises 15 residues. V gave up 6 bases and J gave up 4 bases, with 19 bases separating them. CDR3 nucleotides: TGTGCCAGCAGAGCCGCCGGGTCAACGGTTTACGAGCAGTACTTC. Encoded protein: CASRAAGSTVYEQYF.

The CDR3 DNA sequence: TGTGCCAGCAGCTTCGGGACCGCCGGGGATACGCAGTATTTT. Encoded protein: CASSFGTAGDTQYF. The chain combines TRBV11-3 with TRBJ2-3; D may correspond to TRBD1 or TRBD2 (5 bases each). CDR1 is SGHNT, CDR2 YENEEA, per germline. Trimming pared 3 bases from V and 6 bases from J, leaving 13 bases between. The CDR3 consists of 14 residues.

This clone was seen just once. CDR3 nucleotide sequence: TGCGCCAGCAGTGGGGGAGGAGGGACTTTGAATTTTAACACCGGGGAGCTGTTTTTT. It specifies CASSGGGGTLNFNTGELFF. The J gene is TRBJ2-2, the V gene TRBV10-2; weak D call: TRBD2 (6 bases). The CDR3 totals 19 residues. CDR1 is WSHSY and CDR2 is SAAADI in the germline V gene. V was pared by 4 bases and J by 2 bases, with 23 bases between.

The chain carries TRBV5-1 and TRBJ2-1, with 7 bases lining up with TRBD2. The CDR3 is 14 amino acids. Germline V gene lookup returns CDR1 SGHRS and CDR2 YFSETQ. V lost 4 bases and J lost 9; bases outside the gene matches: 10. The CDR3 region is CASSAGVGEGEQFF. CDR3 coding DNA: TGCGCCAGCAGCGCGGGTGTAGGGGAGGGTGAGCAGTTCTTC.

This rearrangement joins TRBV5-1 to TRBJ2-5; possible D gene TRBD2, 7 bases. The CDR3 totals 17 residues. Trimming removed 1 base from V and 5 bases from J, with 21 bases in between. Germline V CDR1 and CDR2: SGHRS, YFSETQ. The DNA of the CDR3 is TGCGCCAGCAGCTTGTTCCCCTCGGCGGGGGCGCTGGAGACCCAGTACTTC. It yields the protein CASSLFPSAGALETQYF.

This clone was observed once. Here the CDR3 reads CASSLPGLAGGANEQFF. The CDR3 nucleotides read TGCGCCAGCAGCTTGCCGGGACTAGCGGGGGGGGCAAATGAGCAGTTCTTC. The chain carries TRBV5-1 and TRBJ2-1, with TRBD2 matching over 16 bases. Looked up from germline, CDR1 is SGHRS and CDR2 is YFSETQ. This CDR3 has 17 amino acids. With 1 base clipped from V and 7 bases from J, the junction kept 5 bases outside the gene matches.

The rearrangement links TRBV28 to TRBJ2-7; D call uncertain. The germline gives CDR1 MDHEN, CDR2 SYDVKM. This CDR3 comprises 15 residues. V was clipped by 2 bases and J by 0 bases, with 11 bases between them. Here the CDR3 reads CASSLRASSSYEQYF. The DNA for the CDR3 is TGTGCCAGCAGTTTAAGAGCCAGTAGCTCCTACGAGCAGTACTTC.

The CDR3 nucleotides are TGTGCCAGCAGCAGACTATCCTCAATCGATGAGCAGTTCTTC. Its protein is CASSRLSSIDEQFF. The gene calls are TRBV7-3 and TRBJ2-1, with D maybe TRBD2 (5 bases). Germline V gives CDR1 SGHTA, CDR2 FQGTGA. Between the trimmed V and J ends, which lost 5 bases and 8 bases, there was a span of 16 bases. This CDR3 contains 14 residues.

This sequence joins TRBV11-2 and TRBJ2-1; 8 bases fit TRBD1. J gave up 4 bases and V 6 bases, and 5 bases lay outside the gene matches. The CDR3 contains 14 residues. Per the germline V gene, CDR1 is SGHAT and CDR2 is FQNNGV. CDR3 sequence: CASRGQEQYNEQFF. The CDR3 DNA follows: TGTGCCAGCAGGGGACAGGAACAATACAATGAGCAGTTCTTC.

The chain is built from TRBV7-6 and TRBJ2-1; D gene ambiguous. Germline CDR1 is SGHVS and CDR2 is FNYEAQ. V was shortened by 1 base and J by 9 bases, with 13 bases between the two germline ends. This CDR3 spans 14 amino acids. The CDR3 loop reads CASSLGGKGGEQFF. The CDR3 region has the DNA TGTGCCAGCAGCTTAGGGGGTAAGGGTGGTGAGCAGTTCTTC.

This chain uses TRBV10-1 with TRBJ2-2, with D unresolved. CDR1 WNHNN and CDR2 SYGVQD come from the germline V gene (reference sequence). V gave up 0 bases and J gave up 6 bases, with 5 bases separating them. The CDR3 loop spans 13 amino acids. The CDR3 is CASSESGAGELFF. The CDR3 DNA sequence: TGCGCCAGCAGTGAGTCTGGGGCCGGGGAGCTGTTTTTT.

This chain uses TRBV7-9 with TRBJ2-1; the match to TRBD2 covers 9 bases. Germline CDR1 is SEHNR and CDR2 is FQNEAQ (reference sequence). This CDR3 is built from 15 residues. Trimming cost V 5 bases and J 8 bases; bases outside gene matches: 10. CDR3 DNA: TGTGCCAGCAGCCCCGGGCTAGCGGGATGGGATGAGCAGTTCTTC. It yields the protein CASSPGLAGWDEQFF.

This chain connects TRBV5-5 to TRBJ1-6; D not resolved. The germline gives CDR1 SGHKS, CDR2 YYEKEE (reference sequence). The length of the CDR3 is 14 residues. Between the trimmed V and J ends, which lost 1 base and 5 bases, there was a span of 7 bases. CDR3 coding DNA: TGTGCCAGCAGCTTGCCCGGGAATAATTCACCCCTCCACTTT. Its translation: CASSLPGNNSPLHF.

The V call is TRBV9, the J call TRBJ2-1; TRBD1 agrees at 7 bases. Germline V lookup: CDR1 SGDLS, CDR2 YYNGEE. This CDR3 comprises 15 residues. J lost 4 bases, V lost 0 bases, and 4 bases had no gene match. The chain's CDR3 is CASSVGQGGYNEQFF. CDR3 bases: TGTGCCAGCAGCGTAGGACAGGGTGGTTACAATGAGCAGTTCTTC.

The chain uses TRBV25-1 and TRBJ1-1; 9 bases fit TRBD1. This CDR3 region has 15 residues. CDR1 MGHDK and CDR2 SYGVNS come from the germline V gene. Germline trimming cut 8 bases from V and 4 bases from J; bases unmatched to any gene: 11. The CDR3 DNA follows: TGTGCCAGCGCCCAAAACAGGGGGCAGGTCACTGAAGCTTTCTTT. As protein: CASAQNRGQVTEAFF.

J is TRBJ2-1 and V is TRBV27, with 7 bases aligning to TRBD2. The length of the CDR3 is 16 residues. J gave up 3 bases and V 0 bases, and 5 bases lay outside the gene matches. Germline V gene data show CDR1 as MNHEY and CDR2 as SMNVEV (reference sequence). DNA for the CDR3: TGTGCCAGCAGTTTATCGACACTAGCGATCTACAATGAGCAGTTCTTC. The encoded protein is CASSLSTLAIYNEQFF.